A selection of T cell receptor beta chains follows, all from one sample in a study of blood T cell repertoires in COVID-19. Sequencing was performed with immunoSEQ multiplex PCR; in TCRdb, only in-frame clones are kept and a portion is missing. The sample consists of more than 55,000 clones, 85% to 90% of them appearing once. The sequencing sample was made of peripheral blood. Source of these receptors: an older woman with COVID-19, enrolled during active disease. Each CDR3 is given with its conserved first and last residue. D genes are given only for firm matches. The listing skips clone size in some rows; elsewhere it reads once, few, many or a size class.

DNA: TGTGCCAGCAGCCCCGGGACTCGGCGGGGCTACGAGCAGTACTTC
CDR3: CASSPGTRRGYEQYF
V: TRBV5-4
D: NA
size: NA
J: TRBJ2-7

DNA: TGCGCCAGCAGCCAAGAGGTTACTAGCGGGAGAGGAACCGGGGAGCTGTTTTTT
CDR3: CASSQEVTSGRGTGELFF
V: TRBV4-1
D: TRBD2
size: NA
J: TRBJ2-2

DNA: TGTGCCATCAGGGACAGGGTAGCGCCTGGATACGAGCAGTACTTC
CDR3: CAIRDRVAPGYEQYF
V: TRBV10-3
D: TRBD1
size: NA
J: TRBJ2-7

DNA: TGTGCCAGCAGCCCGAGCCGAGGTTTGGGCTACACCTTC
CDR3: CASSPSRGLGYTF
V: TRBV11-3
D: NA
size: NA
J: TRBJ1-2

DNA: TGTGCCAGCAGCCTCCTAGGAGACGCCAAAAACATTCAGTACTTC
CDR3: CASSLLGDAKNIQYF
V: TRBV7-2
D: NA
size: NA
J: TRBJ2-4

DNA: TGTGCCAGCAGCCTCTGGACAGGCCCGGGGCTCTACACTGAAGCTTTCTTT
CDR3: CASSLWTGPGLYTEAFF
V: TRBV13
D: TRBD1
size: NA
J: TRBJ1-1

DNA: TGTGCCAGCAGCCACCCGGGACAACAATACGAGCAGTACTTC
CDR3: CASSHPGQQYEQYF
V: TRBV11-2
D: NA
size: NA
J: TRBJ2-7

DNA: TGTGCCAGCAGCACAGGGTCAGCCTATAATTCACCCCTCCACTTT
CDR3: CASSTGSAYNSPLHF
V: TRBV28
D: NA
size: NA
J: TRBJ1-6

DNA: TGCAGTGCTAGTAACGTCAGGGGCGAAAATGAAAAACTGTTTTTT
CDR3: CSASNVRGENEKLFF
V: TRBV20-1
D: NA
size: NA
J: TRBJ1-4

DNA: TGTGCCAGCAACAGGGGGACAGGCTCGGCCACAGATACGCAGTATTTT
CDR3: CASNRGTGSATDTQYF
V: TRBV5-6
D: TRBD1
size: NA
J: TRBJ2-3

DNA: TGTGCCACCAGTGATCCCTCGGGAGGCAATCAGCCCCAGCATTTT
CDR3: CATSDPSGGNQPQHF
V: TRBV24-1
D: NA
size: NA
J: TRBJ1-5

DNA: TGTGCCAGCAGCTTAGGGAGCGGCGGGACAGCAGCTAACTATGGCTACACCTTC
CDR3: CASSLGSGGTAANYGYTF
V: TRBV7-2
D: TRBD1
size: NA
J: TRBJ1-2

DNA: TGCGCCAGCAGCCAAGATAAGGGCGGGGGGGTCGGTTACACAGATACGCAGTATTTT
CDR3: CASSQDKGGGVGYTDTQYF
V: TRBV4-3
D: TRBD2
size: NA
J: TRBJ2-3

DNA: TGTGCCAGCAGTGTCACGGACAGGGACATTCGCTATGGCTACACCTTC
CDR3: CASSVTDRDIRYGYTF
V: TRBV6-6
D: TRBD1
size: once
J: TRBJ1-2

DNA: TGTGCCAGCAGCGCCGTGAGAGGGGGCTACACCTTC
CDR3: CASSAVRGGYTF
V: TRBV13
D: NA
size: NA
J: TRBJ1-2

DNA: TGTGCCAGCTCACCAACTCAGAGAAGTGAGGGTGAGCAGTTCTTC
CDR3: CASSPTQRSEGEQFF
V: TRBV18
D: NA
size: NA
J: TRBJ2-1

DNA: TGTGCCTGGGGACAGTCGAGGACTAATGAAAAACTGTTTTTT
CDR3: CAWGQSRTNEKLFF
V: TRBV30
D: NA
size: NA
J: TRBJ1-4

DNA: TGTGCCAGCTCACTCCTCGGGACAACAAGCTACGAGCAGTACTTC
CDR3: CASSLLGTTSYEQYF
V: TRBV18
D: NA
size: NA
J: TRBJ2-7

DNA: TGCGCCAGCAGCTTGTGGGGACAGGGGTCCTCCTACGAGCAGTACTTC
CDR3: CASSLWGQGSSYEQYF
V: TRBV5-1
D: TRBD1
size: NA
J: TRBJ2-7

DNA: TGTGCCAGCAGCCCAACGAGTTTCGGGGGGACCTACGAGCAGTACTTC
CDR3: CASSPTSFGGTYEQYF
V: TRBV3-1/TRBV3-2
D: TRBD2
size: NA
J: TRBJ2-7

DNA: TGTGCCAGCAGTTTACCCCCCCCAGGACTCAATGAGCAGTTCTTC
CDR3: CASSLPPPGLNEQFF
V: TRBV27
D: NA
size: NA
J: TRBJ2-1

DNA: TGTGCCAGCAGCGTAGCCTCGACAGTGACTAACTATGGCTACACCTTC
CDR3: CASSVASTVTNYGYTF
V: TRBV9
D: NA
size: NA
J: TRBJ1-2

DNA: TGCGCCAGCAGCCAAGATCTCAGGAATACGGGGTCTGGAAACACCATATATTTT
CDR3: CASSQDLRNTGSGNTIYF
V: TRBV4-3
D: NA
size: NA
J: TRBJ1-3

DNA: TGTGCCAGCAGTCCCCTAACTAGCGGGAGTTTTACAGATACGCAGTATTTT
CDR3: CASSPLTSGSFTDTQYF
V: TRBV28
D: TRBD2
size: NA
J: TRBJ2-3

DNA: TGTGCCAGTAGTCAATCTAGTGACAGGGGGTATTATAGCAATCAGCCCCAGCATTTT
CDR3: CASSQSSDRGYYSNQPQHF
V: TRBV19
D: TRBD1
size: NA
J: TRBJ1-5

DNA: TGTGCCAGCAGATACCCCAGGGGAACTAACTATGGCTACACCTTC
CDR3: CASRYPRGTNYGYTF
V: TRBV28
D: NA
size: NA
J: TRBJ1-2

DNA: TGTGCCTGGAACCGGGACAGGGGATTCAATGAGCAGTTCTTC
CDR3: CAWNRDRGFNEQFF
V: TRBV30
D: TRBD1
size: once
J: TRBJ2-1

DNA: TGCGCCAGCAGCTTGGCCGAGGGGGCCCGTGGGTCTGGAAACACCATATATTTT
CDR3: CASSLAEGARGSGNTIYF
V: TRBV5-1
D: TRBD1
size: NA
J: TRBJ1-3

DNA: TGTGCCAGCAGTTCCGGGACAGGGGTAGGAGAGCAGTACTTC
CDR3: CASSSGTGVGEQYF
V: TRBV6-5
D: TRBD1
size: NA
J: TRBJ2-7

DNA: TGTGCCAGCAGCTTACTCCAGGGCCCCTACGAGCAGTACTTC
CDR3: CASSLLQGPYEQYF
V: TRBV11-3
D: NA
size: once
J: TRBJ2-7

DNA: TGTGCCAGCAGCCACGGGGACAGATTTCATGAGCAGTTCTTC
CDR3: CASSHGDRFHEQFF
V: TRBV3-1/TRBV3-2
D: TRBD1
size: few
J: TRBJ2-1

DNA: TGTGCCAGCAGCGCCCAGGGGTGCCGGCCCCAGCATTTT
CDR3: CASSAQGCRPQHF
V: TRBV21-1
D: NA
size: NA
J: TRBJ1-5

DNA: TGCAGTGCTAGTCCGCGGGGCCTGGTCCACGAGCAGTACTTC
CDR3: CSASPRGLVHEQYF
V: TRBV20-1
D: NA
size: NA
J: TRBJ2-7

DNA: TGTGCCTGGAGGTATGGGACAGGAGCCTATGGCTACACCTTC
CDR3: CAWRYGTGAYGYTF
V: TRBV30
D: TRBD1
size: NA
J: TRBJ1-2

DNA: TGTGCCAGCAGCCAGACTAGCGGGAGTTTAGGGACCCAGTACTTC
CDR3: CASSQTSGSLGTQYF
V: TRBV9
D: TRBD2
size: NA
J: TRBJ2-5

DNA: TGTGCCAGCAGTGACCCCGGGCCCCAGCATTTT
CDR3: CASSDPGPQHF
V: TRBV6-1
D: NA
size: NA
J: TRBJ1-5

DNA: TGTGCCAGCAGTGAAGGACAGGTTCAAGAGACCCAGTACTTC
CDR3: CASSEGQVQETQYF
V: TRBV2
D: NA
size: NA
J: TRBJ2-5

DNA: TGTGCCAGCAGCTTGGACAGGGGGAACTATGGCTACACCTTC
CDR3: CASSLDRGNYGYTF
V: TRBV5-4
D: TRBD1
size: NA
J: TRBJ1-2

DNA: TGTGCCAGCAGTTTAACAGGCGGCGAGCAGTACTTC
CDR3: CASSLTGGEQYF
V: TRBV12-3/TRBV12-4
D: NA
size: NA
J: TRBJ2-7

DNA: TGCGCCAGCAGTCAATTCCTGGCTAGCGGGAGCCCAGATACGCAGTATTTT
CDR3: CASSQFLASGSPDTQYF
V: TRBV23-1
D: TRBD2
size: NA
J: TRBJ2-3

DNA: TGTGCCAGCAGTGCGGGGCCCGGATTCCCAACTAATGAAAAACTGTTTTTT
CDR3: CASSAGPGFPTNEKLFF
V: TRBV28
D: NA
size: NA
J: TRBJ1-4

DNA: TGTGCCAGCAGCATCGGACAGGGGGCAAGGCAGCCCCAGCATTTT
CDR3: CASSIGQGARQPQHF
V: TRBV6-5
D: TRBD1
size: NA
J: TRBJ1-5

DNA: TGTGCCAGCAGTTCGCGTGAAAAACTGTTTTTT
CDR3: CASSSREKLFF
V: TRBV6-5
D: NA
size: NA
J: TRBJ1-4

DNA: TGTGCCAGCAGCTTAGTACAGGGTGGCACTGAAGCTTTCTTT
CDR3: CASSLVQGGTEAFF
V: TRBV7-9
D: NA
size: NA
J: TRBJ1-1

DNA: TGTGCCAGTAGTACCTCCAGGGGCGAAGTCACTGAAGCTTTCTTT
CDR3: CASSTSRGEVTEAFF
V: TRBV19
D: NA
size: NA
J: TRBJ1-1

DNA: TGCGCCAGCAGCTTGCCTACAGGGAGCGCGAACACCGGGGAGCTGTTTTTT
CDR3: CASSLPTGSANTGELFF
V: TRBV5-1
D: NA
size: NA
J: TRBJ2-2

DNA: TGTGCCAGCAGGGAACAGGGCTATGGCTACACCTTC
CDR3: CASREQGYGYTF
V: TRBV27
D: NA
size: NA
J: TRBJ1-2

DNA: TGTGCCAGCAGATCCGGGGAGAATAGCAATCAGCCCCAGCATTTT
CDR3: CASRSGENSNQPQHF
V: TRBV6-6
D: NA
size: NA
J: TRBJ1-5

DNA: TGTGCCAGCAGTTTAGGGGGGGCAGAGACCCAGTACTTC
CDR3: CASSLGGAETQYF
V: TRBV27
D: NA
size: NA
J: TRBJ2-5

DNA: TGTGCCAGCAGCCTAAACCCGGGGGAAGGTTCACCCCTCCACTTT
CDR3: CASSLNPGEGSPLHF
V: TRBV9
D: NA
size: NA
J: TRBJ1-6

DNA: TGTGCCACCAGCAGGGGGGGGACACCCTATGGCTACACCTTC
CDR3: CATSRGGTPYGYTF
V: TRBV15
D: NA
size: NA
J: TRBJ1-2

DNA: TGTGCCAGCAGCGAGGTTGGCACCAAAAATGAAAAACTGTTTTTT
CDR3: CASSEVGTKNEKLFF
V: TRBV25-1
D: NA
size: NA
J: TRBJ1-4

DNA: TGTGCCAGCAGCTTAAACCCTGGAGAGCTCTACGAGCAGTACTTC
CDR3: CASSLNPGELYEQYF
V: TRBV7-3
D: NA
size: NA
J: TRBJ2-7